One sample yielded the 26 T cell receptor beta chains listed below, sequenced in a study of cytotoxic CD8 clonotypes in ibrutinib-treated CLL. The protocol was immunoSEQ multiplex PCR, while the TCRdb copy is restricted to in-frame clones and leaves out a portion. The sample yields more than 200,000 clones, 70% seen once. The sample was PBMCs, taken after 12 months of ibrutinib treatment. These TCRs come from a human donor with chronic lymphocytic leukemia.

This clone was observed a few times. The chain has TRBV6-5 and TRBJ1-2; 7 positions match TRBD1. Germline CDR1 is MNHEY and CDR2 is SVGAGI. The CDR3 is 12 amino acids. The V gene end was trimmed by 6 bases and the J gene end by 7 bases; junction bases not matched to a gene: 5. The CDR3 coding sequence is TGTGCCAGCAGCGCACAGGGGTTTGGCTACACCTTC. Amino acid sequence: CASSAQGFGYTF.

This chain joins TRBV4-3 and TRBJ2-7, with 7 bases lining up with TRBD1. CDR3 size: 14 residues. V lost 1 base and J lost 3; bases outside the gene matches: 3. Per germline, CDR1 LGHNA and CDR2 YSLEER. CDR3 amino acids: CASSQGQGFYEQYF. The CDR3 nucleotides are TGCGCCAGCAGCCAAGGACAGGGTTTCTACGAGCAGTACTTC.

V usage is TRBV7-3 and J usage is TRBJ2-7; D may be TRBD1 or TRBD2 (5 bases each). The V gene lost 2 bases and the J gene lost 4 bases, with 18 bases spanning the gap. CDR1 and CDR2 (germline): SGHTA, FQGTGA. CDR3 length: 16 amino acids. The CDR3 DNA sequence: TGTGCCAGCAGCTTATTGTCTGGGACGCAGGTTTACGAGCAGTACTTC. Translated: CASSLLSGTQVYEQYF.

The chain combines TRBV5-1 with TRBJ1-4; maybe TRBD1 (6 bases). The CDR3 length is 21 residues. Germline-derived CDR1 and CDR2 are SGHRS and YFSETQ. The ends were cut back, 2 bases at V and 5 bases at J, with 31 bases in the middle. CDR3 amino acids: CASSFGGRSYNANKGNEKLFF. CDR3 bases: TGCGCCAGCAGCTTCGGGGGGCGATCCTATAACGCGAATAAAGGGAATGAAAAACTGTTTTTT.

This clone occurred many times. V usage is TRBV5-6 and J usage is TRBJ2-3; possible D gene TRBD1, 7 bases. Trimming pared 2 bases from V and 4 bases from J, leaving 14 bases between. The length of the CDR3 is 15 residues. The germline CDR1 and CDR2 sequences are SGHDT and YYEEEE. The CDR3 bases are TGTGCCAGCAGCTTTAGCGACAGGGAGGCAGATACGCAGTATTTT. This encodes CASSFSDREADTQYF. The complete variable domain, with remaining parts taken from reference TRBV5-6 and TRBJ2-3, reads DAGVTQSPTHLIKTRGQQVTLRCSPKSGHDTVSWYQQALGQGPQFIFQYYEEEERQRGNFPDRFSGHQFPNYSSELNVNALLLGDSALYLCASSFSDREADTQYFGPGTRLTVL.

This chain links TRBV19 with TRBJ2-5; D uncertain. The CDR3 is made up of 12 amino acids. V lost 6 bases, J lost 0 bases, and 5 bases lay in between. The germline V gene encodes CDR1 LNHDA and CDR2 SQIVND (reference sequence). As DNA, the CDR3 is TGTGCCAGTAGCAAGTACCAAGAGACCCAGTACTTC. Amino acid sequence: CASSKYQETQYF.

The V gene is TRBV11-3, the J gene TRBJ2-7, with no clear D. The CDR3 has 12 residues. In germline, CDR1 is SGHNT, CDR2 YENEEA. With 0 bases removed from V and 4 bases from J, the gap between germline ends came to 4 bases. The CDR3 region has the DNA TGTGCCAGCAGCTTAGATCGGTACGAGCAGTACTTC. This encodes CASSLDRYEQYF.

The chain employs TRBV4-1 and TRBJ2-2, with TRBD2 identical over 12 bases. This CDR3 spans 18 amino acids. Germline CDR1 MGHRA, CDR2 YSYEKL. Trimming took 0 bases from V and 6 from J; bases not matched to a gene: 8. The CDR3 bases are TGCGCCAGCAGCCAAGACACTGGACTAGCGGGAAGACCCGGGGAGCTGTTTTTT. It yields the protein CASSQDTGLAGRPGELFF.

The V call is TRBV5-1, the J call TRBJ2-5, with a tentative D call TRBD2 (5 bases). From germline, CDR1 is SGHRS and CDR2 YFSETQ. V was cut by 5 bases and J by 1 base, with 15 bases left in between. This CDR3 is built from 15 residues. CDR3 amino acids: CASRRSTISQETQYF. For the CDR3, the DNA is TGCGCCAGCAGACGGTCGACTATTTCCCAAGAGACCCAGTACTTC.

This rearrangement joins TRBV6-5 to TRBJ2-7, with D perhaps assigned TRBD1 or TRBD2 (5 bases each). The ends were cut back, 0 bases at V and 2 bases at J, with 11 bases in the middle. Germline-derived CDR1 and CDR2 are MNHEY and SVGAGI. The CDR3 spans 15 residues. CDR3: CASSYSRPGPYEQYF. The CDR3 nucleotides read TGTGCCAGCAGTTACTCGAGACCGGGACCCTACGAGCAGTACTTC.

The genes are TRBV2 and TRBJ1-5, with TRBD1 matching over 7 bases. CDR3 length: 16 residues. V lost 9 bases and J lost 2; bases outside the gene matches: 13. Per the germline V gene, CDR1 is SNHLY and CDR2 is FYNNEI. CDR3 region: CARGDRAGRGNQPQHF. CDR3 DNA sequence: TGTGCCAGGGGAGACAGGGCTGGTCGGGGCAATCAGCCCCAGCATTTT.

The chain links TRBV18 to TRBJ2-5; D may match TRBD1 or TRBD2 (5 bases each). Trimming pared 3 bases from V and 3 bases from J, leaving 14 bases between. This CDR3 has 15 amino acids. Per germline, CDR1 KGHSH and CDR2 LQKENI. The CDR3 DNA follows: TGTGCCAGCTCACCTCGGGACGCCGGTAAAGAGACCCAGTACTTC. Amino acid sequence: CASSPRDAGKETQYF.

The rearrangement joins TRBV27 to TRBJ2-1; the D is unclear. V was pared by 2 bases and J by 2 bases, with 13 bases between. Looked up from germline, CDR1 is MNHEY and CDR2 is SMNVEV (reference sequence). This CDR3 is 16 amino acids long. This CDR3 reads CASSLRLVTAYNEQFF. The CDR3 DNA follows: TGTGCCAGCAGTTTAAGGCTCGTAACTGCCTACAATGAGCAGTTCTTC.

The chain has TRBV11-3 and TRBJ2-1; 10 bases match TRBD2. V dropped 6 bases and J dropped 2; count of bases not matched to a gene: 10. CDR1 is SGHNT and CDR2 is YENEEA in the germline V gene. The CDR3 has 17 amino acids. The CDR3 protein is CASRPLRLAGPYNEQFF. The DNA of the CDR3 is TGTGCCAGCAGACCTCTGCGACTAGCGGGCCCCTACAATGAGCAGTTCTTC.

This clone was recorded a few times. The CDR3, as DNA: TGTGCCAGCAGCCCTCAGACAGGGTATGGCTACACCTTC. It yields the protein CASSPQTGYGYTF. The rearrangement links TRBV11-2 to TRBJ1-2, with 7 bases identical to TRBD1. The CDR3 spans 13 residues. The trim removed 5 bases at V and 5 bases at J, leaving 5 bases unmatched. Per germline, CDR1 SGHAT and CDR2 FQNNGV.

The chain is built from TRBV7-3 and TRBJ1-2; D may be TRBD1 (5 bases). There are 15 residues in the CDR3. The germline V and J ends were trimmed by 2 bases and 7 bases, with 17 bases remaining between them. Per germline, CDR1 SGHTA and CDR2 FQGTGA. CDR3 sequence: CASSLGQPGQVGYTF. As DNA, the CDR3 is TGTGCCAGCAGCTTAGGGCAACCGGGGCAGGTTGGCTACACCTTC.

This clone was detected only a few times. V and J are TRBV7-8 and TRBJ2-1; either TRBD1 or TRBD2 may supply D (6 bases each). The ends were cut back, 5 bases at V and 0 bases at J, with 17 bases in the middle. The CDR3 contains 17 residues. Germline-derived CDR1 and CDR2 are SGHVS and FQNEAQ. In nucleotides, the CDR3 is TGTGCCAGCAGCCCAGAGGGGGGCGGTGTCTCCTACAATGAGCAGTTCTTC. Encoded protein: CASSPEGGGVSYNEQFF.

This clone was seen once. CDR3 loop: CASSPQPGLAADTQYF. CDR3 nucleotides: TGTGCCAGCAGCCCTCAGCCGGGACTAGCGGCTGATACGCAGTATTTT. The V and J genes are TRBV9 and TRBJ2-3, with 11 bases lining up with TRBD2. CDR3 length: 16 residues. Trimming took 4 bases from V and 6 from J; bases not matched to a gene: 10. From germline, CDR1 is SGDLS and CDR2 YYNGEE.

This sequence joins TRBV9 and TRBJ1-5; TRBD1 is a possible D gene (5 bases). The length of the CDR3 is 16 residues. V dropped 3 bases and J dropped 1 base, with 14 bases sitting between them. CDR1 is SGDLS, CDR2 YYNGEE, per germline. CDR3 amino acids: CASSGGDWGSNQPQHF. CDR3 bases: TGTGCCAGCAGCGGCGGGGATTGGGGGAGCAATCAGCCCCAGCATTTT.

The chain recombines TRBV6-6 with TRBJ2-1, with 8 bases fitting TRBD2. J lost 5 bases, V lost 6 bases, and 6 bases had no gene match. This CDR3 has 14 amino acids. From germline, CDR1 is MNHNY and CDR2 SVGAGI (reference sequence). The CDR3 bases are TGTGCCAGCAGAGATAGCGGGGCCGACAATGAGCAGTTCTTC. This encodes CASRDSGADNEQFF.

The V call is TRBV29-1, the J call TRBJ2-7; D may be TRBD2 (5 bases). The CDR3 runs to 11 residues. CDR1 is SQVTM, CDR2 ANQGSEA, per germline. V was cut by 4 bases and J by 2 bases, with 6 bases left in between. The CDR3 here is CSVGGPYEQYF. The DNA for the CDR3 is TGCAGCGTTGGAGGGCCCTACGAGCAGTACTTC.

The chain combines TRBV28 with TRBJ1-1; D might be TRBD1 (6 bases). The CDR3 has 14 amino acids. CDR1 is MDHEN and CDR2 is SYDVKM in the germline V gene. The V gene lost 3 bases and the J gene lost 4 bases, with 12 bases spanning the gap. CDR3 bases: TGTGCCAGCAGTTTTGGGGGGGGCGGCACTGAAGCTTTCTTT. Translating gives CASSFGGGGTEAFF.

This clone is a singleton in its sample. This chain links TRBV11-3 with TRBJ2-1, with unresolved D. The CDR3 extends over 16 amino acids. Looked up from germline, CDR1 is SGHNT and CDR2 is YENEEA. Trimming cost V 3 bases and J 0 bases, with 12 bases left between them. CDR3 nucleotide sequence: TGTGCCAGCAGCTTTCGAGGCGTAAGCTCCTACAATGAGCAGTTCTTC. This sequence encodes CASSFRGVSSYNEQFF.

This sequence joins TRBV7-2 and TRBJ1-6; D remains ambiguous. V shed 1 base and J shed 0 bases, with 4 bases lying between them. Germline V gives CDR1 SGHTA, CDR2 FQGNSA. The CDR3 loop spans 15 amino acids. The DNA for the CDR3 is TGTGCCAGCAGCTTAGGGAACTCCTATAATTCACCCCTCCACTTT. Amino acids: CASSLGNSYNSPLHF.

The chain uses TRBV2 and TRBJ2-3; D perhaps matches TRBD2 (6 bases). With 8 bases removed from V and 4 bases from J, the gap between germline ends came to 16 bases. The CDR3 extends over 14 amino acids. Germline CDR1 reads SNHLY; CDR2 reads FYNNEI. The chain's CDR3 is CASEPRGLADTQYF. The DNA for the CDR3 is TGTGCCAGCGAACCTAGGGGACTGGCAGATACGCAGTATTTT.

This rearrangement joins TRBV29-1 to TRBJ1-2; the D gene is possibly TRBD1 (5 bases). The CDR3 consists of 13 residues. With 4 bases removed from V and 4 bases from J, the gap between germline ends came to 13 bases. Germline CDR1 reads SQVTM; CDR2 reads ANQGSEA. CDR3 DNA sequence: TGCAGCGTTGCGGCAGGGTGGGGCTATGGCTACACCTTC. Amino acid sequence: CSVAAGWGYGYTF.